This TCR beta chain appears in the sequencing data of a study of blood T cell repertoires in COVID-19. The protocol was immunoSEQ multiplex PCR, while the TCRdb copy is restricted to in-frame clones and leaves out a portion. The table has under 200,000 clones, 88% seen once. There are 15 residues in the CDR3. The ends were cut back, 5 bases at V and 1 base at J, with 12 bases in the middle. Germline values: CDR1 MNHEY, CDR2 SVGAGI. Participants had their cohort set by participant-reported clinical history. The chain uses TRBV6-5 and TRBJ1-5, with D unclear. This receptor was taken from a woman in her 50s who had recovered from COVID-19. The specimen sequenced was PBMCs or T cells enriched from blood (not recorded which). The DNA of the CDR3 is TGTGCCAGCAGTAGAACGGTACCGAGCAATCAGCCCCAGCATTTT. Protein product: CASSRTVPSNQPQHF.